This entry lists 27 T cell receptor beta chains sequenced from one sample in a study of cytomegalovirus exposure and HLA in healthy donors. Researchers ran the PCR with 60 Vbeta and 13 Jbeta primers. Profiled with immunoSEQ multiplex PCR; TCRdb holds only in-frame clones, not every one. The sample holds 46,000 or so clones, around 58% seen once. The specimen was PBMCs. Every receptor here comes from a man aged 60-69 years in good health and CMV-seropositive.

The V and J genes are TRBV7-6 and TRBJ2-7; D perhaps matches TRBD2 (6 bases). Trimming cost V 5 bases and J 7 bases, with 15 bases left between them. The germline gives CDR1 SGHVS, CDR2 FNYEAQ. CDR3 length equals 13 residues. Written as DNA, the CDR3 is TGTGCCAGCAGCAGGGACCTGGGGAGGGAGCAGTACTTC. Amino acid sequence: CASSRDLGREQYF. Looking up the rest from reference TRBV7-6 and TRBJ2-7 gives the full variable domain: GAGVSQSPRYKVTKRGQDVALRCDPISGHVSLYWYRQALGQGPEFLTYFNYEAQQDKSGLPNDRFSAERPEGSISTLTIQRTEQRDSAMYRCASSRDLGREQYFGPGTRLTVT.

This chain joins TRBV4-3 and TRBJ2-1; 11 nucleotides match TRBD2. Germline V CDR1 and CDR2: LGHNA, YSLEER. The CDR3 totals 16 residues. Trimming cost V 0 bases and J 4 bases; bases outside gene matches: 2. Here the CDR3 DNA reads TGCGCCAGCAGCCAAGAACTAGCGGGAGTTTACAATGAGCAGTTCTTC. It yields the protein CASSQELAGVYNEQFF.

This clone was picked up one time. The gene calls are TRBV2 and TRBJ2-3; D is unresolved. Trimming left V 2 bases short and J 2 bases short, with 8 bases between. In germline, CDR1 is SNHLY, CDR2 FYNNEI. This CDR3 contains 14 residues. The CDR3 region has the DNA TGTGCCAGCAGTGAATTCCGGTCCACAGATACGCAGTATTTT. This codes for CASSEFRSTDTQYF. The variable domain in full, with the rest retrieved from reference TRBV2 and TRBJ2-3, is EPEVTQTPSHQVTQMGQEVILRCVPISNHLYFYWYRQILGQKVEFLVSFYNNEISEKSEIFDDQFSVERPDGSNFTLKIRSTKLEDSAMYFCASSEFRSTDTQYFGPGTRLTVL.

The chain carries TRBV19 and TRBJ1-5; 8 bases fit TRBD1. V was clipped by 4 bases and J by 2 bases; unmatched bases: 4. The CDR3 runs to 15 residues. CDR1 LNHDA and CDR2 SQIVND come from the germline V gene (reference sequence). The CDR3 reads CASSSGQGGNQPQHF. As DNA, the CDR3 is TGTGCCAGTAGTAGCGGACAGGGTGGCAATCAGCCCCAGCATTTT.

The J gene is TRBJ2-1, the V gene TRBV7-2, with 7 bases identical to TRBD1. Per the germline V gene, CDR1 is SGHTA and CDR2 is FQGNSA. There are 13 residues in the CDR3. Trimming at V came to 5 bases and at J to 5 bases, leaving 3 bases not matched to a gene. The CDR3 is CASSTTGNNEQFF. For the CDR3, the DNA is TGTGCCAGCAGCACGACAGGGAACAATGAGCAGTTCTTC.

The V and J genes are TRBV5-1 and TRBJ2-3; 7 positions match TRBD2. V shed 1 base and J 4 bases; nucleotides not matched to a gene: 12. The CDR3 covers 17 residues. In germline, CDR1 is SGHRS, CDR2 YFSETQ. CDR3 protein: CASSLPLYGGGADTQYF. The CDR3 DNA reads TGCGCCAGCAGCTTGCCCTTGTACGGGGGAGGGGCAGATACGCAGTATTTT.

This clone was counted only a few times. The V call is TRBV4-3, the J call TRBJ2-6; 8 nucleotides align to TRBD1. V was pared by 3 bases and J by 4 bases, with 8 bases of the junction left unmatched. The germline gives CDR1 LGHNA, CDR2 YSLEER. The length of the CDR3 is 17 residues. The CDR3 DNA reads as TGCGCCAGCAGCCACAAGTCCACAGGGGGAGGGGCCAACGTCCTGACTTTC. Translated: CASSHKSTGGGANVLTF.

This clone was recorded a few times. V is TRBV6-5 and J is TRBJ2-7; TRBD1 aligns across 8 bases. The ends lost 5 bases at V and 5 bases at J; junction bases unmatched: 2. The CDR3 has 12 amino acids. In germline, CDR1 is MNHEY, CDR2 SVGAGI. Here the CDR3 reads CASSDRGHEQYF. CDR3 in DNA: TGTGCCAGCAGTGACAGGGGCCACGAGCAGTACTTC.

The rearrangement uses TRBV5-6 and TRBJ2-3; 10 nucleotides align to TRBD2. The CDR3 has 16 amino acids. V was pared by 4 bases and J by 3 bases, with 8 bases of the junction left unmatched. Germline CDR1 SGHDT, CDR2 YYEEEE. CDR3 nucleotide sequence: TGTGCCAGCAGCCCAATAGCGGGAGGAGCGACAGATACGCAGTATTTT. Translated: CASSPIAGGATDTQYF.

The chain carries TRBV30 and TRBJ1-1, with TRBD1 as a possible D gene (5 bases). Germline CDR1 GTSNPN, CDR2 SVGIG (reference sequence). The CDR3 has 14 residues. V lost 0 bases to trimming and J lost 2 bases, with 10 bases between them. The CDR3 coding sequence is TGTGCCTGGAGTGTAACAGGCTTTAACACTGAAGCTTTCTTT. Amino acid sequence: CAWSVTGFNTEAFF.

V is TRBV5-1 and J is TRBJ2-3; 7 nucleotides match TRBD2. Germline values: CDR1 SGHRS, CDR2 YFSETQ. With V trimmed by 4 bases and J by 0 bases, 5 bases remained unmatched. The CDR3 has 15 residues. The CDR3 protein is CASSRLAGSTDTQYF. The CDR3 DNA reads as TGCGCCAGCAGCCGACTAGCTGGAAGCACAGATACGCAGTATTTT.

This clone was found a few times. The chain combines TRBV12-2 with TRBJ2-7; the D call of TRBD2 is as the table states it, not checked on the DNA. TRBV12-2 is annotated as a pseudogene. The CDR3 runs to 16 residues. CDR3 sequence (DNA): TGTGCAAGTCGCTTACTAGTGGGAGGCGGCTACTACGAGCAGTACTTC. This gives the protein CASRLLVGGGYYEQYF.

The genes are TRBV28 and TRBJ2-5; 9 bases are shared with TRBD1. V dropped 6 bases and J dropped 3; count of bases not matched to a gene: 17. Germline V CDR1 and CDR2: MDHEN, SYDVKM. This CDR3 spans 18 amino acids. The CDR3 spells CASSSRMFGTGREETQYF. The CDR3 coding sequence is TGTGCCAGCAGCAGTCGGATGTTTGGGACAGGGAGGGAAGAGACCCAGTACTTC.

The chain carries TRBV28 and TRBJ1-2, with D perhaps matching TRBD1 (5 bases). Germline assignment: CDR1 MDHEN and CDR2 SYDVKM. V lost 5 bases and J lost 1, with 17 bases in between. The length of the CDR3 is 16 residues. The CDR3 loop reads CASSLPGGRGNYGYTF. CDR3 sequence (DNA): TGTGCCAGCAGTCTCCCGGGGGGGAGGGGTAACTATGGCTACACCTTC.

The chain links TRBV13 to TRBJ2-3; possibly TRBD2 for D (7 bases). The ends were cut back, 4 bases at V and 2 bases at J, with 13 bases in the middle. This CDR3 spans 15 amino acids. From germline, CDR1 is PRHDT and CDR2 FYEKMQ (reference sequence). DNA of the CDR3: TGTGCCAGCAGCTCGGGGCGGGGGCCCACAGATACGCAGTATTTT. Amino acids: CASSSGRGPTDTQYF.

V gene TRBV5-6 combines with J gene TRBJ1-1; possibly TRBD1 for D (5 bases). Trimming pared 3 bases from V and 10 bases from J, leaving 19 bases between. The V gene's germline CDR1 is SGHDT and CDR2 YYEEEE. This CDR3 spans 14 amino acids. The CDR3 loop is CASSSRRGDLRAFF. DNA for the CDR3: TGTGCCAGCAGCTCCCGACGGGGGGACCTTAGAGCTTTCTTT.

J is TRBJ2-7 and V is TRBV11-2; D is ambiguous. V gave up 4 bases and J gave up 3 bases, with 4 bases separating them. This CDR3 is 11 amino acids long. Germline loops: CDR1 SGHAT, CDR2 FQNNGV. The CDR3 nucleotides read TGTGCCAGCAGCTCCCACTACGAGCAGTACTTC. This gives the protein CASSSHYEQYF.

This CDR3 reads CASTTGPEGGSYNEQFF. The CDR3 DNA reads TGTGCCAGCACCACTGGACCGGAGGGCGGGTCCTACAATGAGCAGTTCTTC. The V and J genes are TRBV21-1 and TRBJ2-1; the tabulated D call, TRBD2, remains unverified against the DNA. TRBV21-1 is a documented pseudogene. The CDR3 consists of 17 residues.

This clone was detected only once. The chain is built from TRBV30 and TRBJ2-5; a possible D gene is TRBD1 (6 bases). Looked up from germline, CDR1 is GTSNPN and CDR2 is SVGIG (reference sequence). This CDR3 has 12 amino acids. Between the trimmed V and J ends, which lost 0 bases and 11 bases, there was a span of 13 bases. Here the CDR3 DNA reads TGTGCCTGGAGTGTTGGGGGCAGGCAGCAGTACTTC. This translates into CAWSVGGRQQYF. The full variable domain, rest sourced from reference TRBV30 and TRBJ2-5, is SQTIHQWPATLVQPVGSPLSLECTVEGTSNPNLYWYRQAAGRGLQLLFYSVGIGQISSEVPQNLSASRPQDRQFILSSKKLLLSDSGFYLCAWSVGGRQQYFGPGTRLLVL.

V gene TRBV5-1 combines with J gene TRBJ1-6; possible D gene TRBD1, 5 bases. V lost 0 bases to trimming and J lost 7 bases, with 8 bases between them. The germline gives CDR1 SGHRS, CDR2 YFSETQ. The CDR3 has 14 amino acids. CDR3 sequence reads: CASSLVSGNSPLHF. CDR3 in DNA: TGCGCCAGCAGCTTGGTGTCAGGGAATTCACCCCTCCACTTT.

This clone has a handful of counts. The gene calls are TRBV5-5 and TRBJ1-2; possible D gene TRBD1, 6 bases. Trimming took 4 bases from V and 13 from J, leaving 11 bases between them. There are 10 residues in the CDR3. Germline V gene sequence: CDR1 SGHKS, CDR2 YYEKEE (reference sequence). Here the CDR3 reads CASSQGHLTF. The CDR3 bases are TGTGCCAGCAGCCAGGGACACCTCACCTTC.

This clone turned up a few times. The CDR3, as DNA: TGCGCCAGCAGTGAGGGGACTAGAGTTCACGAGCAGTACTTC. It translates to CASSEGTRVHEQYF. The chain recombines TRBV10-2 with TRBJ2-7; TRBD2 matches 8 bases. CDR1 and CDR2 from the germline V gene are WSHSY and SAAADI. CDR3 length: 14 residues. V trimming: 2 bases; J trimming: 5 bases; junction bases outside the gene matches: 5.

This chain links TRBV12-2 with TRBJ2-7; TRBD2, the D gene given by the table, was not confirmed from the DNA. TRBV12-2 is listed as a pseudogene. The CDR3 spans 15 residues. In nucleotides, the CDR3 is TGTGCAGAGATCCTCGCACTAGCGCTGCGAACCGAGCAGTACTTC. Translation gives CAEILALALRTEQYF.

This clone turned up a few times. The rearrangement uses TRBV10-3 and TRBJ1-5; no clear D gene. The germline V and J ends were trimmed by 3 bases and 0 bases, with 3 bases remaining between them. Germline CDR1 is ENHRY and CDR2 is SYGVKD. This CDR3 has 13 amino acids. The CDR3 DNA is TGTGCCATCAGTGACAGTAGCAATCAGCCCCAGCATTTT. The encoded protein is CAISDSSNQPQHF.

This clone was observed a handful of times. The rearrangement joins TRBV4-1 to TRBJ2-7; TRBD2 aligns across 13 bases. This CDR3 comprises 15 residues. V shed 4 bases and J 3 bases; nucleotides not matched to a gene: 3. CDR1 and CDR2 (germline): MGHRA, YSYEKL. Here the CDR3 DNA reads TGCGCCAGCAGCCTCGGACTAGCGGGAGTCTACGAGCAGTACTTC. Amino acid sequence: CASSLGLAGVYEQYF.

This chain joins TRBV4-1 and TRBJ1-6, with D unclear. Looked up from germline, CDR1 is MGHRA and CDR2 is YSYEKL. This CDR3 comprises 15 residues. The V gene lost 3 bases and the J gene lost 4 bases, with 10 bases spanning the gap. CDR3 loop: CASSHPGLYNSPLHF. For the CDR3, the DNA is TGCGCCAGCAGCCATCCGGGTCTTTATAATTCACCCCTCCACTTT.

This clone was seen only once. The rearrangement links TRBV11-1 to TRBJ2-7; 10 positions match TRBD1. This CDR3 contains 16 residues. CDR1 and CDR2 (germline): SGHAT, FQDESV (reference sequence). Trimming removed 5 bases from V and 5 bases from J; junction bases left unmatched: 12. The CDR3 DNA reads TGTGCCAGCAGCGCGGATCCTTCCGGGACAGGGGACGAGCAGTACTTC. Translated: CASSADPSGTGDEQYF.